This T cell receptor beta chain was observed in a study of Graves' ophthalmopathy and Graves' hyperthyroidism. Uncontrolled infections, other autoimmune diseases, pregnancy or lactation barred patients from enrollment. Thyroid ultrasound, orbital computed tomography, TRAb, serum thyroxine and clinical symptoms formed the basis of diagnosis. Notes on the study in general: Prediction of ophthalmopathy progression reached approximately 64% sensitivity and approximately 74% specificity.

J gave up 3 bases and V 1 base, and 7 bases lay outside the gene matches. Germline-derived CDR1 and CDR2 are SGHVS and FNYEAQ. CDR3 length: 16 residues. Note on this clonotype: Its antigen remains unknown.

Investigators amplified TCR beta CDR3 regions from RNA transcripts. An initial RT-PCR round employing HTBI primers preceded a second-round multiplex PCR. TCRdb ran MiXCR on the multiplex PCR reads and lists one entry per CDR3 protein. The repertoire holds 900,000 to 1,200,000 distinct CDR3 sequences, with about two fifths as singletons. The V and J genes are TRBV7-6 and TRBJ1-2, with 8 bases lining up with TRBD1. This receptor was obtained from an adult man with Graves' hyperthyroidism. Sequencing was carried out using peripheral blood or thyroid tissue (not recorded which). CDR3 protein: CASSLERTGIHYGYTF. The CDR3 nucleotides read TGTGCCAGCAGCTTAGAACGGACAGGGATTCACTATGGCTACACCTTC.